This TCR beta chain was profiled in a study of identical twins. Broader study findings: Researchers reported weaker excess twin sharing in beta out-of-frame sequences.

The table lists this clonotype with a few counts. Its antigen is unknown. Healthy Caucasians provided all donations. The germline V and J ends were trimmed by 3 bases and 1 base, with 15 bases remaining between them. Looked up from germline, CDR1 is LNHDA and CDR2 is SQIVND (reference sequence). The CDR3 extends over 16 amino acids. Each cDNA held unique molecular identifiers, and template switching gave it a universal primer site. A single record per CDR3 protein comes from TCRdb applying MiXCR to the 5' RACE reads. The sample carries 700,000 to 950,000 distinct CDR3 sequences, 10% to 15% recorded once. The data also belong to a second study, concerning yellow fever vaccine responses in identical twins. That source reports: The authors reported partly convergent, partly personalized vaccine responses in identical twins.

This chain joins TRBV19 and TRBJ1-1; D is unresolved. The source of this sequence is a woman between 18 and 29 years old in good health. The sequencing input was PBMCs. CDR3 DNA: TGTGCCAGTAGTATTTTGGGATCGGACGGGAACACTGAAGCTTTCTTT. It encodes CASSILGSDGNTEAFF.